This T cell receptor beta chain stems from a study of regulatory T cells in long-lasting Graves disease. General study results and limits: The study found persistent patients shared more public clonotypes (approximately 2,700) than new patients (approximately 970). TRBV28, TRBJ1-2 and TRBJ2-5 emerged as the favored segments in persistent disease. Newly diagnosed Graves' patients had higher TCR diversity than persistent ones.

The TCR beta library used iRepertoire HTBI primers with Arm-PCR amplification of CDR3. MiXCR, applied by TCRdb to the multiplex PCR reads, yields one record per CDR3 protein. This table has about 400,000 distinct CDR3 sequences, about 16% appearing once. As for time point: newly diagnosed GD, antithyroid drugs for less than 3 months. The authors made the TCR library using RNA they extracted from PBMCs. The sample holds a few counts of this clonotype. Its antigen is not identified. Germline V lookup: CDR1 SGDLS, CDR2 YYNGEE. The junction had 12 bases not matched to a gene; V was cut back by 3 bases and J by 2 bases. This CDR3 is built from 17 residues.

Sample: peripheral blood mononuclear cells (PBMCs), taken at new diagnosis, from a patient treated with antithyroid drugs. The clonotype originates from a female donor with Graves disease. The genes are TRBV9 and TRBJ2-5; 8 bases fit TRBD2. The CDR3 protein is CASSARRSGRDQETQYF. DNA for the CDR3: TGTGCCAGCAGCGCCCGTAGGAGCGGGAGAGATCAAGAGACCCAGTACTTC.